This TCR beta chain originates from a study of cytomegalovirus exposure and HLA in healthy donors. Germline V gives CDR1 SGHTA, CDR2 FQGNSA. Trimming stripped 1 base from V and 3 bases from J, with 16 bases between. This CDR3 has 16 residues. Points from the study as a whole: Rare TCR sequences dominated, though some public TCRs recurred in many donors. CMV serostatus alone was available as immune exposure information. In a later analysis, HLA-C alleles had the fewest associated TCRs, DRB1 alleles the most.

Worth noting for this clone: The target antigen is unknown.

PCR involved 60 Vbeta and 13 Jbeta primers. Authors' analysis steps: Some 11 million shared chains were among the about 80 million unique TCR beta chains that a later analysis counted. Clones were sequenced by immunoSEQ multiplex PCR, and TCRdb holds only the in-frame ones, with some missing. The DNA gave D and trimming, while V, J and clone size come from that table. This table has about 200,000 clones, approximately 11% appearing once. The gene calls are TRBV7-2 and TRBJ2-7, with a possible D match to TRBD2 (7 bases). Sequences were obtained from PBMCs. The TCR was taken from a man over 45 in good health and CMV-seropositive. CDR3 sequence reads: CASSLVRGAYLYEQYF. CDR3 nucleotides: TGTGCCAGCAGCTTAGTTCGGGGGGCCTACCTCTACGAGCAGTACTTC.